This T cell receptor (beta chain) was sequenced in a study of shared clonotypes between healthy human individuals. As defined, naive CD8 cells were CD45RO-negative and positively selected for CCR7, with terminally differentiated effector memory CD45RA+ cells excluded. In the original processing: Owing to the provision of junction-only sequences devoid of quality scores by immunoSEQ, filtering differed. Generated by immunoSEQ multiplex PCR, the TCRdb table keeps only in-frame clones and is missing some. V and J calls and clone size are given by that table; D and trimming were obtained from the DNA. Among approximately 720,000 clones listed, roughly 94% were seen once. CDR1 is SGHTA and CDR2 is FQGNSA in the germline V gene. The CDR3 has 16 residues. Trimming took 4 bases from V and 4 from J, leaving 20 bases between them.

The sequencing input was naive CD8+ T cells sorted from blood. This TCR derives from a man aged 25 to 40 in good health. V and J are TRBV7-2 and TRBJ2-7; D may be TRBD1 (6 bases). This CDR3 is CASSSAGQNSVYEQYF. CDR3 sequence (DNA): TGTGCCAGCAGCTCAGCAGGACAGAATTCTGTATACGAGCAGTACTTC.